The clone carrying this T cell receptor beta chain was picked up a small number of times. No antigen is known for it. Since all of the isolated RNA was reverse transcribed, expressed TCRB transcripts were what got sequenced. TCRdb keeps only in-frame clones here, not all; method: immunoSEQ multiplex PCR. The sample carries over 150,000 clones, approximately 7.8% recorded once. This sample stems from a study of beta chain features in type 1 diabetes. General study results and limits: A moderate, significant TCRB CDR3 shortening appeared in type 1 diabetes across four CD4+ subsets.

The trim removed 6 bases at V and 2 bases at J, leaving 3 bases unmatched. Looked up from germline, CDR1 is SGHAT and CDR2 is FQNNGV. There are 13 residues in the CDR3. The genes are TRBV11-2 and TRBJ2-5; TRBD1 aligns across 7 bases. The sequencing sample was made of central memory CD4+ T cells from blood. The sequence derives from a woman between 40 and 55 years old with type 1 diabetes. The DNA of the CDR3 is TGTGCCAGCAGGGGGACAGTTCAAGAGACCCAGTACTTC. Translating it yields CASRGTVQETQYF.